Reported below is one T cell receptor beta chain. Its matching antigen is unknown. TCRdb's copy holds only in-frame clones and misses some; the assay was immunoSEQ multiplex PCR. The sample holds more than 40,000 clones, around nine tenths seen once. The sample originates from a study of brain T cells in children with intractable seizures. Study-level points and caveats: Patients' HCMV serostatus was unknown; virus specificity rests on CDR3 similarity alone.

CDR1 is SNHLY and CDR2 is FYNNEI in the germline V gene. Trimming cost V 5 bases and J 5 bases; bases outside gene matches: 8. This CDR3 is built from 15 residues. Patients received at least one anti-epileptic drug before surgery. This chain connects TRBV2 to TRBJ2-7, with TRBD2 matching over 11 bases. This clonotype originated in a girl aged 2-10 years with tuberous sclerosis and intractable seizures. Sequences were derived from peripheral blood, sampled at surgery. CDR3 protein: CASSYLAGGINEQYF. CDR3 nucleotides: TGTGCCAGCAGTTATCTAGCGGGGGGTATAAACGAGCAGTACTTC.